The 14 T cell receptor beta chains below come from one sample, sequenced in a study of T cell repertoires in cytomegalovirus infection. TCRdb itself ran the reads through MiXCR, one entry per CDR3 protein. The table has under 200,000 distinct CDR3 sequences, approximately 9.6% seen once; the top ten hold approximately 4.2%. The material sequenced was PBMCs. These receptors came from a human donor in good health (CMV status not recorded). Some clones in this sample may be carry-over from other donors' samples.

This clonotype occurred many times. The chain links TRBV27 to TRBJ1-5; D is perhaps TRBD1 (5 bases). Between the trimmed V and J ends, which lost 0 bases and 7 bases, there was a span of 13 bases. Germline V gene sequence: CDR1 MNHEY, CDR2 SMNVEV (reference sequence). The CDR3 extends over 15 amino acids. CDR3 amino acids: CASSLSPDGAQPQHF. For the CDR3, the DNA is TGTGCCAGCAGTTTATCCCCGGATGGGGCGCAGCCCCAGCATTTT.

This clonotype was counted ten times or more. The chain recombines TRBV7-2 with TRBJ1-6, with 11 bases lining up with TRBD1. Per the germline V gene, CDR1 is SGHTA and CDR2 is FQGNSA. CDR3 length: 21 amino acids. V was clipped by 5 bases and J by 5 bases; unmatched bases: 20. The DNA of the CDR3 is TGTGCCAGCAGCCGCAAGAGTTGGGGGACAGGGGGAACGGCGAATAATTCACCCCTCCACTTT. Translation: CASSRKSWGTGGTANNSPLHF.

The rearrangement links TRBV5-1 to TRBJ2-7, with 8 bases that match TRBD1. In germline, CDR1 is SGHRS, CDR2 YFSETQ. V lost 0 bases, J lost 5 bases, and 10 bases stayed unmatched. The CDR3 is 16 residues long. CDR3 protein: CASSLGGAGGLNEQYF. CDR3 nucleotide sequence: TGCGCCAGCAGCTTGGGGGGGGCAGGGGGCCTAAACGAGCAGTACTTC.

This clonotype was counted many times. V and J are TRBV28 and TRBJ1-1; 7 nucleotides line up with TRBD1. The V segment lost 2 bases and the J segment 6 bases; nucleotides outside the gene matches: 15. Germline values: CDR1 MDHEN, CDR2 SYDVKM. This CDR3 contains 17 residues. CDR3 residues: CASSLPVMGQPWAEAFF. DNA for the CDR3: TGTGCCAGCAGTTTACCTGTAATGGGACAGCCCTGGGCTGAAGCTTTCTTT.

As regards this clonotype: A much bigger clone sits one base away, suggesting this may be a read error. The V call is TRBV7-2, the J call TRBJ1-1; D gene ambiguous. The CDR3 has 14 amino acids. The germline gives CDR1 SGHTA, CDR2 FQGNSA. The CDR3 region is CASSLGPRNTEAYF. The CDR3 DNA follows: TGTGCCAGCAGCTTAGGACCCAGGAACACTGAAGCTTACTTT.

The CDR3 reads CASSFGSGYNEQFF. The CDR3, as DNA: TGTGCCAGCAGCTTTGGAAGTGGTTACAATGAGCAGTTCTTC. This chain uses TRBV5-6 with TRBJ2-1; no reliable D call. Germline V lookup: CDR1 SGHDT, CDR2 YYEEEE. The CDR3 length is 14 residues. V was trimmed by 2 bases and J by 4 bases, leaving 10 bases between them. The variable domain in full, completed from reference TRBV5-6 and TRBJ2-1, reads DAGVTQSPTHLIKTRGQQVTLRCSPKSGHDTVSWYQQALGQGPQFIFQYYEEEERQRGNFPDRFSGHQFPNYSSELNVNALLLGDSALYLCASSFGSGYNEQFFGPGTRLTVL.

This clonotype was seen at least ten times. The gene calls are TRBV7-9 and TRBJ1-4; D gene uncertain. This CDR3 spans 14 amino acids. The V gene's germline CDR1 is SEHNR and CDR2 FQNEAQ (reference sequence). Trimming stripped 6 bases from V and 2 bases from J, with 10 bases between. The DNA for the CDR3 is TGTGCCAGCAGTTCGTACGGGACTAATGAAAAACTGTTTTTT. Translating gives CASSSYGTNEKLFF.

The rearrangement uses TRBV28 and TRBJ1-3; no firm D call. Germline V CDR1 and CDR2: MDHEN, SYDVKM. This CDR3 has 12 residues. Deletions cut 6 bases from V and 5 bases from J, with 8 bases between. The CDR3 sequence is CASSGLRNTIYF. CDR3 DNA sequence: TGTGCCAGCAGCGGGTTAAGAAACACCATATATTTT. The complete variable domain, with remaining parts taken from reference TRBV28 and TRBJ1-3, reads DVKVTQSSRYLVKRTGEKVFLECVQDMDHENMFWYRQDPGLGLRLIYFSYDVKMKEKGDIPEGYSVSREKKERFSLILESASTNQTSMYLCASSGLRNTIYFGEGSWLTVV.

This clonotype was counted many times. The CDR3 DNA sequence: TGTGCCAGCAGCGGCGGGACAGGGGAGACAGATACGCAGTATTTT. It encodes CASSGGTGETDTQYF. V usage is TRBV5-6 and J usage is TRBJ2-3; 10 bases match TRBD1. CDR3 length: 15 amino acids. From germline, CDR1 is SGHDT and CDR2 YYEEEE. The junction had 5 bases not matched to a gene; V was cut back by 4 bases and J by 3 bases.

The table lists this clonotype with many counts. The rearrangement joins TRBV19 to TRBJ2-2; 9 nucleotides align to TRBD1. The CDR3 is 16 amino acids. Germline CDR1 is LNHDA and CDR2 is SQIVND (reference sequence). Germline trimming cut 1 base from V and 4 bases from J; bases unmatched to any gene: 4. This CDR3 reads CASSIAGQGLTGELFF. CDR3 DNA sequence: TGTGCCAGTAGTATAGCCGGACAGGGGCTCACCGGGGAGCTGTTTTTT.

V gene TRBV28 combines with J gene TRBJ1-6; D ambiguous. V shed 8 bases and J shed 4 bases, with 12 bases lying between them. This CDR3 spans 14 amino acids. Germline values: CDR1 MDHEN, CDR2 SYDVKM. CDR3 loop: CASGNQVYNSPLHF. CDR3 coding DNA: TGTGCCAGCGGCAATCAGGTTTATAATTCACCCCTCCACTTT.

In its sample, this clonotype was seen many times. The chain couples TRBV7-8 to TRBJ2-1; perhaps D is TRBD1 or TRBD2 (5 bases each). V lost 5 bases and J lost 9, with 14 bases in between. Germline V gene data show CDR1 as SGHVS and CDR2 as FQNEAQ. There are 13 residues in the CDR3. CDR3 protein: CASSIQTRGEQFF. As DNA, the CDR3 is TGTGCCAGCAGCATCCAAACTAGGGGTGAGCAGTTCTTC.

This clonotype was counted at least ten times. The J gene is TRBJ1-6, the V gene TRBV6-2 or TRBV6-3; 7 nucleotides match TRBD1. Germline lookup yields CDR1 MNHEY and CDR2 SVGEGT. The V gene end was trimmed by 0 bases and the J gene end by 9 bases; junction bases not matched to a gene: 11. There are 17 residues in the CDR3. CDR3 in DNA: TGTGCCAGCAGTTACTCAGGGGGCGCGGCTGATAGTTCACCCCTCCACTTT. Its translation: CASSYSGGAADSSPLHF.

This clonotype has at least ten counts. This chain links TRBV7-2 with TRBJ2-1, with 8 bases lining up with TRBD2. Looked up from germline, CDR1 is SGHTA and CDR2 is FQGNSA. The CDR3 is 13 amino acids. Trimming cost V 5 bases and J 9 bases; bases outside gene matches: 6. DNA for the CDR3: TGTGCCAGCAGCCTCGGGGGGGATGGTGAGCAGTTCTTC. It encodes CASSLGGDGEQFF. Variable domain in full (rest from reference TRBV7-2 and TRBJ2-1): GAGVSQSPSNKVTEKGKDVELRCDPISGHTALYWYRQSLGQGLEFLIYFQGNSAPDKSGLPSDRFSAERTGGSVSTLTIQRTQQEDSAVYLCASSLGGDGEQFFGPGTRLTVL.